This T cell receptor beta chain was observed in a study of blood T cell repertoires in COVID-19. Study-level information: Samples of COVID-19 (acute and convalescent) were obtained from the United States, Italy and Spain.

TCRdb's table, derived via immunoSEQ multiplex PCR, lists solely in-frame clones and lacks some. The table has 200,000 to 250,000 clones, around 82% seen once. The CDR3 totals 14 residues. Trimming cost V 0 bases and J 3 bases, with 8 bases left between them. CDR1 and CDR2 from the germline V gene are MNHEY and SVGAGI. The specimen sequenced was PBMCs or T cells enriched from blood (not recorded which). This sequence joins TRBV6-5 and TRBJ1-2, with a weak D call TRBD1 (5 bases). This TCR derives from a woman aged 45 to 65 who had been exposed to COVID-19. CDR3 DNA: TGTGCCAGCAGTTACTCGCAGGGATACTATGGCTACACCTTC. Translation gives CASSYSQGYYGYTF.